This passage covers 11 T cell receptor beta chains from one sample sequenced in a study of OX40 agonist ivuxolimab in advanced cancers. Here immunoSEQ multiplex PCR was the method, and the copy in TCRdb shows in-frame clones only, minus some. This sample has tens of thousands of clones; approximately 84% occur once, and the top ten carry around 4.5%. Sequenced material: CD4+ or CD8+ T cells sorted from blood, taken in a trial of the OX40 agonist ivuxolimab. Every receptor here comes from an adult with an advanced solid tumor such as melanoma, head and neck, liver or kidney cancer.

As for this clone: The junction and the germline gene differ at one end; a read error may be behind it. This chain connects TRBV10-3 to TRBJ2-7, with D possibly TRBD1 on 6 matching bases. This CDR3 is built from 12 residues. Germline loops: CDR1 ENHRY, CDR2 SYGVKD. CDR3 loop: CTISPGAYEQYF. The DNA for the CDR3 is TGTACCATCAGCCCAGGGGCCTACGAGCAGTACTTC.

This chain uses TRBV6-6 with TRBJ1-1; tentative D call: TRBD1 (5 bases). V lost 2 bases and J 10 bases, leaving 14 bases between the germline ends. Germline lookup yields CDR1 MNHNY and CDR2 SVGAGI (reference sequence). This CDR3 contains 13 residues. Here the CDR3 DNA reads TGTGCCAGCAGTTACGGCAGGGCCCGAGGAGCTTTCTTT. As protein: CASSYGRARGAFF.

This chain connects TRBV29-1 to TRBJ1-1; 9 nucleotides align to TRBD1. The CDR3 has 14 residues. The germline CDR1 and CDR2 sequences are SQVTM and ANQGSEA. V lost 4 bases and J lost 4; bases outside the gene matches: 7. The CDR3: CSVGVQGAGTEAFF. The CDR3 bases are TGCAGCGTTGGAGTACAGGGGGCAGGCACTGAAGCTTTCTTT.

In its sample, this clone was seen once. The chain recombines TRBV5-1 with TRBJ1-1; no definite D call. The CDR3 is 15 residues long. V lost 0 bases and J 2 bases, leaving 11 bases between the germline ends. Germline V gene sequence: CDR1 SGHRS, CDR2 YFSETQ. The DNA for the CDR3 is TGCGCCAGCAGCTTGGTGCTCGGAGAAAACACTGAAGCTTTCTTT. The encoded protein is CASSLVLGENTEAFF.

In this sample, this clone turned up once. This rearrangement joins TRBV10-3 to TRBJ2-2; D is possibly TRBD1 or TRBD2 (5 bases each). The CDR3 runs to 12 residues. The V end was cut by 10 bases, the J end by 7 bases, with 13 bases between. Germline assignment: CDR1 ENHRY and CDR2 SYGVKD. CDR3 amino acids: CASGSGLGELFF. CDR3 DNA sequence: TGTGCCAGTGGGTCGGGGCTCGGGGAGCTGTTTTTT.

The rearrangement joins TRBV9 to TRBJ2-7; the D is unclear. Trimming pared 2 bases from V and 7 bases from J, leaving 19 bases between. CDR1 SGDLS and CDR2 YYNGEE come from the germline V gene. This CDR3 has 15 amino acids. The CDR3 sequence is CASSVDPARAREQYF. CDR3 sequence (DNA): TGTGCCAGCAGCGTTGATCCCGCCCGTGCGAGGGAGCAGTACTTC.

This clone appeared a single time. The chain carries TRBV6-5 and TRBJ1-2; D remains unclear. Trimming removed 6 bases at V and 9 bases at J, with 17 bases between. Germline loops: CDR1 MNHEY, CDR2 SVGAGI. The length of the CDR3 is 13 residues. This CDR3 reads CASSLDGVGSYTF. CDR3 DNA: TGTGCCAGCAGCCTAGACGGAGTTGGTAGCTACACCTTC.

The chain couples TRBV29-1 to TRBJ2-7, with D perhaps matching TRBD1 or TRBD2 (5 bases each). The CDR3 runs 13 residues. Germline values: CDR1 SQVTM, CDR2 ANQGSEA. Trimming pared 3 bases from V and 3 bases from J, leaving 12 bases between. CDR3 in amino acids: CSVDYRDGYEQYF. CDR3 DNA: TGCAGCGTTGATTATCGGGACGGCTACGAGCAGTACTTC.

This chain joins TRBV19 and TRBJ1-3; the match to TRBD1 covers 8 bases. V shed 7 bases and J 4 bases; nucleotides not matched to a gene: 6. The CDR3 covers 14 residues. Germline CDR1 is LNHDA and CDR2 is SQIVND (reference sequence). CDR3 amino acids: CASNSRGPGNTIYF. CDR3 nucleotides: TGTGCCAGTAACAGCAGGGGGCCAGGAAACACCATATATTTT. The full variable domain, with the rest looked up from reference TRBV19 and TRBJ1-3, is DGGITQSPKYLFRKEGQNVTLSCEQNLNHDAMYWYRQDPGQGLRLIYYSQIVNDFQKGDIAEGYSVSREKKESFPLTVTSAQKNPTAFYLCASNSRGPGNTIYFGEGSWLTVV.

The chain is built from TRBV11-1 and TRBJ1-2; D gene unclear. The CDR3 has 12 residues. CDR1 and CDR2 from the germline V gene are SGHAT and FQDESV (reference sequence). V was cut by 5 bases and J by 2 bases, with 6 bases left in between. The CDR3 sequence: CASSPNNYGYTF. CDR3 sequence (DNA): TGTGCCAGCAGCCCGAACAACTATGGCTACACCTTC.

The chain has TRBV7-2 and TRBJ2-5; a weak D match, TRBD1 (6 bases). The V and J ends lost 5 bases and 0 bases respectively, with 19 bases between them. The CDR3 is 17 amino acids. Per germline, CDR1 SGHTA and CDR2 FQGNSA. The CDR3 nucleotides are TGTGCCAGCAGCCTCGAAGGGGGACACCAGTACCAAGAGACCCAGTACTTC. Amino acid sequence: CASSLEGGHQYQETQYF.